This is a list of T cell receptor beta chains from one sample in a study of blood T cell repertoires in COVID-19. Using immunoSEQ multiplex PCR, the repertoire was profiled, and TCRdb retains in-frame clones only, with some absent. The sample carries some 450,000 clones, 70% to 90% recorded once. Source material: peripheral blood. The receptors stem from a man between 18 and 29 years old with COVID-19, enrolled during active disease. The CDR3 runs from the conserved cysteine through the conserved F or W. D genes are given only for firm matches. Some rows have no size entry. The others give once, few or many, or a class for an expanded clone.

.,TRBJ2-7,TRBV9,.,CASSVAASSSSYEQYF,TGTGCCAGCAGCGTAGCTGCTAGCTCTAGCTCCTACGAGCAGTACTTC
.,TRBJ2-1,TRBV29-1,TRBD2,CSVDPPGLAGNEQFF,TGCAGCGTTGACCCGCCGGGACTAGCGGGAAATGAGCAGTTCTTC
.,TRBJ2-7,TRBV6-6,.,CASSYFPTTYEQYF,TGTGCCAGCAGTTACTTCCCCACAACCTACGAGCAGTACTTC
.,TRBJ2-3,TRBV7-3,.,CASSSLTGPRGTDTQYF,TGTGCCAGCAGCTCGCTCACAGGGCCTCGCGGCACAGATACGCAGTATTTT
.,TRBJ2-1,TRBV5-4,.,CASSRASRSYNEQFF,TGTGCCAGCAGCCGGGCTAGCCGTTCCTACAATGAGCAGTTCTTC
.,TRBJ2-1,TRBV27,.,CASSPTVEYYNEQFF,TGTGCCAGCAGCCCTACGGTGGAGTACTACAATGAGCAGTTCTTC
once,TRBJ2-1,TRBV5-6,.,CASSATSFYNEQFF,TGTGCCAGCAGCGCTACTAGCTTCTACAATGAGCAGTTCTTC
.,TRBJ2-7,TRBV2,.,CASSREAYEQYF,TGTGCCAGCAGCCGAGAAGCCTACGAGCAGTACTTC
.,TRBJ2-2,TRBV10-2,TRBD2,CASSPPGGRGSGELFF,TGCGCCAGCAGTCCTCCGGGAGGCCGAGGGTCCGGGGAGCTGTTTTTT
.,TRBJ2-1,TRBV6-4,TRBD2,CASSSSGSSYNEQFF,TGTGCCAGCAGTTCTAGCGGGAGCTCCTACAATGAGCAGTTCTTC